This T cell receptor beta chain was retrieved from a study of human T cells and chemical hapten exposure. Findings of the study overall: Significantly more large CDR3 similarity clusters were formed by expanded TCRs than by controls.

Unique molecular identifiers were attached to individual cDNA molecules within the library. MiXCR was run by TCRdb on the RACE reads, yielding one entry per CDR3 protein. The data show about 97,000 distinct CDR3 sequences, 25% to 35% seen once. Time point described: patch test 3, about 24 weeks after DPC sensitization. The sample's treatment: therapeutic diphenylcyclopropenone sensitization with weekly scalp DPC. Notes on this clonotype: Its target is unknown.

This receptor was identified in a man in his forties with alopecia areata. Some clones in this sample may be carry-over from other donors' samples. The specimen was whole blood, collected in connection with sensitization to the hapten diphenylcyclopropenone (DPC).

The DNA of the CDR3 is TGTGCCAGCAGCTTAGGGGCTAGGCGTTGGAACAATGAGCAGTTCTTC. This codes for CASSLGARRWNNEQFF. The chain combines TRBV11-2 with TRBJ2-1; no clear D. The CDR3 runs 16 residues. V lost 1 base and J lost 5, with 15 bases in between. Germline CDR1 and CDR2: SGHAT and FQNNGV. Supplemented by reference TRBV11-2 and TRBJ2-1, the full variable domain reads EAGVAQSPRYKIIEKRQSVAFWCNPISGHATLYWYQQILGQGPKLLIQFQNNGVVDDSQLPKDRFSAERLKGVDSTLKIQPAKLEDSAVYLCASSLGARRWNNEQFFGPGTRLTVL.